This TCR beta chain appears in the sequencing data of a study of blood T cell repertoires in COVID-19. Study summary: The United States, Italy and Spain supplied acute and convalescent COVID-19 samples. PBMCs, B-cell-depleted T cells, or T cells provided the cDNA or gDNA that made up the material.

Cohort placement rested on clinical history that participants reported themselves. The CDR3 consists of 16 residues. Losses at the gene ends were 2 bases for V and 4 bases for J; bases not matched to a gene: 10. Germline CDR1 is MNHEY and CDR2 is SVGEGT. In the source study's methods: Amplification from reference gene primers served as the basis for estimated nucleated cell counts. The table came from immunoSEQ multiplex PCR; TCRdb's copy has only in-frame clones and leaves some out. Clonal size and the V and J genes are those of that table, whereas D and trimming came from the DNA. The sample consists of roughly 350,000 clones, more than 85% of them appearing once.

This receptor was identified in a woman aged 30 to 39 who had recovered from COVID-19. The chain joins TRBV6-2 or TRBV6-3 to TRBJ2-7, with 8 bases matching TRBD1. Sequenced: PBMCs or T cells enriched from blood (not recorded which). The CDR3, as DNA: TGTGCCAGCAGTTACGGGGGGCAGGGGGCGAAGTACGAGCAGTACTTC. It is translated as CASSYGGQGAKYEQYF.